The 8 T cell receptor beta chains given below trace back to one sample, sequenced in a study of blood T cell repertoires in COVID-19 (TCRdb year 2020). Libraries were prepared through the immunoSEQ multiplex PCR assay. The table comes from immuneACCESS by way of TCRdb, which keeps in-frame sequences with V and J called. Part of the clones is missing from these tables; in studies checked, under half for an unresolved V gene and the rest for unknown reasons. In all, the sample holds over 250,000 clones, and 70% to 90% of those were seen once. About 10% of the sample is taken by the ten largest. Material: peripheral blood. The source is a woman in her seventies with acute or convalescent COVID-19.

The chain is built from TRBV2 and TRBJ1-3; perhaps TRBD1 as D (6 bases). V lost 10 bases, J lost 8 bases, and 18 bases lay in between. The germline V gene encodes CDR1 SNHLY and CDR2 FYNNEI. The CDR3 has 13 residues. In DNA form, the CDR3 reads TGTGCCATACAGGGACGGTACGGAGACACCATATATTTT. Amino acids: CAIQGRYGDTIYF.

The V call is TRBV6-5, the J call TRBJ1-2, with D possibly being TRBD1 (6 bases). The V gene lost 7 bases and the J gene lost 4 bases, with 16 bases spanning the gap. The CDR3 contains 14 residues. CDR1 and CDR2 from the germline V gene are MNHEY and SVGAGI. CDR3 DNA: TGTGCCAGCATGGTCGGGGGGGCATCCTATGGCTACACCTTC. Protein: CASMVGGASYGYTF.

The V call is TRBV20-1, the J call TRBJ2-7; D may be TRBD2 (6 bases). The CDR3 has 11 residues. Trimming took off 1 base at V and 6 bases at J, with 7 bases between the two ends. The germline V gene has CDR1 DFQATT and CDR2 SNEGSKA (reference sequence). The CDR3 loop is CSARVGGEQYF. CDR3 in DNA: TGCAGTGCTAGAGTGGGGGGCGAGCAGTACTTC.

V gene TRBV19 combines with J gene TRBJ2-5; no reliable D call. The CDR3 runs 13 residues. Per the germline V gene, CDR1 is LNHDA and CDR2 is SQIVND (reference sequence). Trimming left V 4 bases short and J 2 bases short, with 8 bases between. The CDR3, as DNA: TGTGCCAGTAGTAATCAGGCGCAAGAGACCCAGTACTTC. This codes for CASSNQAQETQYF.

The chain recombines TRBV2 with TRBJ1-2, with 10 bases aligning to TRBD1. Germline lookup yields CDR1 SNHLY and CDR2 FYNNEI. There are 16 residues in the CDR3. V trimming: 2 bases; J trimming: 7 bases; junction bases outside the gene matches: 10. As DNA, the CDR3 is TGTGCCAGCAGTGAACAAGGGGGACAGGGGTCTTCTGGCTACACCTTC. Translation: CASSEQGGQGSSGYTF.

This clone was detected only once. The chain is built from TRBV7-8 and TRBJ2-5; 15 bases are a match to TRBD2. Germline CDR1 SGHVS, CDR2 FQNEAQ. The length of the CDR3 is 15 residues. The V and J ends lost 5 bases and 6 bases, in that order; junction bases with no gene match: 4. DNA of the CDR3: TGTGCCAGCAGCCAGGGACTAGCGGGGGGCCAGACCCAGTACTTC. Translating gives CASSQGLAGGQTQYF.

V gene TRBV18 combines with J gene TRBJ1-5; D not resolved. This CDR3 is built from 15 residues. V was shortened by 4 bases and J by 2 bases, with 12 bases between the two germline ends. Germline V gives CDR1 KGHSH, CDR2 LQKENI. DNA of the CDR3: TGTGCCAGCTCACAGGGCCGGGAGGGCAATCAGCCCCAGCATTTT. Translation gives CASSQGREGNQPQHF.

This chain links TRBV5-1 with TRBJ1-4, with 7 nucleotides matching TRBD1. This CDR3 region has 15 residues. The junction had 4 bases not matched to a gene; V was cut back by 0 bases and J by 5 bases. The germline V gene encodes CDR1 SGHRS and CDR2 YFSETQ. The CDR3 region is CASSLVPQGNEKLFF. In nucleotides, the CDR3 is TGCGCCAGCAGCTTGGTCCCACAGGGGAATGAAAAACTGTTTTTT.